This TCR beta chain was sequenced for a study of blood T cell repertoires in COVID-19. Study summary: Spain, Italy and the United States supplied samples that represented acute and convalescent COVID-19.

Participants spanned ages about 18 to 95 years and resided in roughly 26 US areas. Cohorts were assigned according to the clinical history that participants reported. Germline lookup yields CDR1 MNHNS and CDR2 SASEGT. CDR3 length: 12 residues. V dropped 2 bases and J dropped 8 bases, with 9 bases sitting between them. Source study methods: Nucleated cell counts were estimated from reference gene primer amplification. Assay: immunoSEQ multiplex PCR; the TCRdb copy retains only in-frame clones and omits some. The D gene and trimming were derived from the DNA, and the V and J assignments and clone size from that table. The sample lists roughly 370,000 clones, more than 75% occurring once.

This receptor was obtained from a woman in her fifties or sixties who had recovered from COVID-19. Source material: PBMCs or T cells enriched from blood (not recorded which). The rearrangement uses TRBV6-1 and TRBJ2-5; D gene uncertain. In nucleotides, the CDR3 is TGTGCCAGCAGTGAACCGATCACAACCCAGTACTTC. Residues: CASSEPITTQYF.